The entry below describes one T cell receptor beta chain. The antigen remains unidentified. These data come from a study of beta chain features in type 1 diabetes. Broader study findings: Within the patient group, naive, central memory and Treg TCRB repertoires appeared more similar to each other than within healthy donors. Amplification by PCR could prefer shorter templates, with the same effect in patients and controls. Insertion counts at VDJ junctions were lower in type 1 diabetes patients, who also showed more deletions there.

cDNA synthesis used the whole RNA isolate, giving expressed TCRB sequences. The table came from immunoSEQ multiplex PCR; TCRdb's copy has only in-frame clones and leaves some out. This sample has approximately 400,000 clones, with approximately 15% found just once. The V gene's germline CDR1 is SGHNT and CDR2 YYREEE (reference sequence). V dropped 4 bases and J dropped 4 bases, with 20 bases sitting between them. The CDR3 covers 16 residues. This clonotype was sampled from a woman aged 18-29 years in good health. The source material was naive CD4+ T cells from blood. This rearrangement joins TRBV5-4 to TRBJ1-1; no definite D call. The CDR3 sequence is CASSQPYKRGITEAFF. The CDR3 bases are TGTGCCAGCAGCCAGCCCTATAAGCGAGGGATCACTGAAGCTTTCTTT.